This TCR beta chain was sequenced in a study of T cells in tumors after PD-1 blockade. Study context: During anti-PD-1 treatment, some patients continued daily vismodegib 150 mg. Study-level findings and limits: About 41% of tumor TCR clonotypes were also found in blood.

About this clone: The antigen is undetermined.

This CDR3 is built from 16 residues. Germline V lookup: CDR1 SGDLS, CDR2 YYNGEE. Trimming took off 2 bases at V and 0 bases at J, with 13 bases between the two ends. Profiled with immunoSEQ multiplex PCR; TCRdb holds only in-frame clones, not every one. The sample consists of 3,500 to 4,500 clones, 60% to 70% of them appearing once. Sequences were derived from tumor tissue, sampled before anti-PD-1 treatment. The clonotype was recovered from a human donor with basal cell carcinoma. The chain employs TRBV9 and TRBJ2-3; the D gene is possibly TRBD2 (6 bases). This chain's CDR3 is CASSVPLASSTDTQYF. The CDR3 bases are TGTGCCAGCAGCGTCCCACTAGCCTCCAGCACAGATACGCAGTATTTT. The full variable domain, in which reference TRBV9 and TRBJ2-3 provide the parts outside the CDR3, is DSGVTQTPKHLITATGQRVTLRCSPRSGDLSVYWYQQSLDQGLQFLIQYYNGEERAKGNILERFSAQQFPDLHSELNLSSLELGDSALYFCASSVPLASSTDTQYFGPGTRLTVL.